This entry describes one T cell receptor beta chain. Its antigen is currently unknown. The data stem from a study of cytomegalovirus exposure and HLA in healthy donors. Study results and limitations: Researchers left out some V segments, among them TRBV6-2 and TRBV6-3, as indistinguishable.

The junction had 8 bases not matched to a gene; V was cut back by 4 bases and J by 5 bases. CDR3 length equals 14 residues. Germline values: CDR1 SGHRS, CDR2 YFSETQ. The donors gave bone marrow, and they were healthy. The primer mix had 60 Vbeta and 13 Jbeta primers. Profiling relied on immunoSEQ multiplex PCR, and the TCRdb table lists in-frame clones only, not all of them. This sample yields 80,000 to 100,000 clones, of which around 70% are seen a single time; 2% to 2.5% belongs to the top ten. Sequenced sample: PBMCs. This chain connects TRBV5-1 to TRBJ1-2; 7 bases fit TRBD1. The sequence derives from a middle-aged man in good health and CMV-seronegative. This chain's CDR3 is CASSLTGIRYGYTF. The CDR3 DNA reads TGCGCCAGCAGCCTGACAGGGATTCGGTATGGCTACACCTTC.